The clone carrying this T cell receptor beta chain was observed at least ten times. Its antigen is currently unknown. Next came a second PCR, run for roughly 6 to 11 cycles, which used a sample-barcoded 5' primer along with a J-beta primer mix. TCRdb independently ran MiXCR on the 5' RACE reads; one entry per CDR3 protein. The repertoire holds some 1.5 million distinct CDR3 sequences, with roughly 27% as singletons. The data originate from a study of blood T cells in healthy people across ages. Study summary: Template switching picked up about one barcoded beta molecule for each two T cells. Study observations and caveats: Unknown CMV status may confound age-related changes in expanded clones. Naive and antigen-experienced cells were not separated, limiting conclusive comparison.

Losses at the gene ends were 6 bases for V and 3 bases for J; bases not matched to a gene: 10. Germline CDR1 is SQVTM and CDR2 is ANQGSEA. The CDR3 has 15 residues. The V and J genes are TRBV29-1 and TRBJ2-1; 8 nucleotides match TRBD1. What was sequenced was blood. The receptor was isolated from a woman in her 30s in good health. The chain's CDR3 is CSVPHTTGDYNEQFF. CDR3 nucleotides: TGCAGCGTGCCCCACACGACAGGGGACTACAATGAGCAGTTCTTC.